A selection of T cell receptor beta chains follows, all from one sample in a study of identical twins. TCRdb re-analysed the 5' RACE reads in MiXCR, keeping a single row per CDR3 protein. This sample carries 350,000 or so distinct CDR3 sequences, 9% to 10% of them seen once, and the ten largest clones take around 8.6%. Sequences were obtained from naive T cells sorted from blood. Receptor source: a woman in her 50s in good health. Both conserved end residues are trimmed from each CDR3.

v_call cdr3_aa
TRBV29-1 SVRTGTGLDNEQF
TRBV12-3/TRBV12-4 ASSVRTGPTLH
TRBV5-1 ASSSFDRDLYNEQF
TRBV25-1 ASSEKWGGRGPHSGNTIY
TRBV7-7 ASSLDSTSYEQY
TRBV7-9 ASLRLAGGRVGNEQF
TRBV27 ASSLGAQGGSYEQY
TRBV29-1 SVWTVDNIQY
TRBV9 ASSGPPPEAGGYT
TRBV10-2 ASSGTLFTDTQY
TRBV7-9 ASSENVAGELF
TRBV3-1 ASSQGLAGGPHAYEQY
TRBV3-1 ASSQGGFGTQY
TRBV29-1 SVAPDWVRMF
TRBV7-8 ASSKLANEQF
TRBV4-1 ASSPLGQGEVEQY
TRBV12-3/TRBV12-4 ASSFQSSYNEQF
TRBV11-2 ASSPGQSLNEKLF
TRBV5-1 ASSLGRGPSMNTEAF
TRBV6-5 ASSNTGLAYNEQF
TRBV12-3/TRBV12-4 ASTFTASPSTDTQY
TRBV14 ASSPLYRGTGELF
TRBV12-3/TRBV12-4 ASRLGGANEQF
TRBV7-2 ASSLVPRGLGGELF
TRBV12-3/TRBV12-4 ASSPGPWNSPLH
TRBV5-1 ASKGDAQSYNEQF
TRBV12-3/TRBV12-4 ASGSTGLNTEAF
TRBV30 AWSANRWKLNTEAF
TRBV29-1 SVRVAGSSYEQY
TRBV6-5 ASSVDRVRPEAF
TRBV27 ASSTLPGLAGSTDTQY
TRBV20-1 SAKGGLGQPQH
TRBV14 ASSQGKNTGELF
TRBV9 ASSFDALAGVGETQY
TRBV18 ASSPSYYEQY
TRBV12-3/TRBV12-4 ASSPTLTGTGTDTQY
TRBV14 ASSQVIRSGNTIY
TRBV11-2 ASSLGVGAF
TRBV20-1 SARDPRLAGLRETQY
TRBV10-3 AIRATGESSGELF
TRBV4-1 ASSLEGANTEAF
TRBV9 ASSDTILAWGEQF